There are many counts of the clone carrying this T cell receptor (beta chain). The antigen is not known. Unique molecular identifiers tagged individual cDNA molecules. One entry per CDR3 protein, called by TCRdb with MiXCR from the 5' RACE reads. Among around 55,000 distinct CDR3 sequences listed, 9.5% to 15% were seen once. The sample comes from a study of early T cells in non-severe SARS-CoV-2 infection. Across the study: Chains were not paired, and sequencing was done on bulk RNA from unsorted whole blood.

This CDR3 has 16 amino acids. Trimming took 0 bases from V and 2 from J; bases not matched to a gene: 6. Germline assignment: CDR1 SGHKS and CDR2 YYEKEE (reference sequence). General observations from the study: Clonotype matching in VDJdb favored anti-spike CD8 responses and did not capture private and CD4 specificities.

This sequence was found in an adult who was a healthcare worker with PCR-confirmed SARS-CoV-2 infection or an uninfected control (not recorded which). V and J are TRBV5-5 and TRBJ2-7, with 9 positions matching TRBD2. The sample was whole blood. The CDR3 loop reads CASSLGLAGLTYEQYF. The CDR3 DNA is TGTGCCAGCAGCTTGGGGCTAGCGGGACTTACCTACGAGCAGTACTTC.